This T cell receptor (beta chain) was recovered during a study of diagnostic markers for celiac disease (dated by TCRdb to 2018 to 2020). The CDR3 covers 18 residues, taking in both the cysteine and the phenylalanine. No DNA sequence is on record. CDR1 and CDR2 are drawn from the germline V gene: LGHNA, YNFKEQ. This sample was sequenced with an Illumina MiSeq. After TCRdb reprocessed the reads, each CDR3 protein sequence was kept as one row, without DNA. This sample's table has entries for just over 1,500 distinct CDR3 sequences. Over 9.5% of the sample is in the top ten clones. As for this clonotype: Its antigen has not been determined.

This clonotype was sampled from a human donor. Recombination linked TRBV4-2 to TRBJ1-6. Material for sequencing was either unsorted cells or a sorted T cell fraction (not recorded which). CDR3 protein: CASSQGPQGGGNNSPLHF.